This T cell receptor (beta chain) was retrieved from a study of shared clonotypes between healthy human individuals. Study-level findings and limits: The sharing of 5% to 6.5% of naive CD4 clonotypes was seen across a handful of donors. For sorted subsets, rarefaction showed incomplete sequencing despite large depth.

Donors, without exception, were Caucasian adults residing in Nashville, Tennessee. This CDR3 spans 15 amino acids. Germline CDR1 SGHRS, CDR2 YFSETQ. The V and J ends lost 3 bases and 0 bases respectively, with 10 bases between them. As for this clone: The antigen remains unidentified.

The assay was immunoSEQ multiplex PCR, and TCRdb's table has in-frame clones only and misses some. The sample shows about 2,500,000 clones, around 94% of them seen only once. Sequences were obtained from naive CD4+ T cells sorted from blood. Subset described: CD45RA+ positively selected. The receptor was isolated from a man younger than 35 in good health. The chain employs TRBV5-1 and TRBJ2-1, with D unresolved. The CDR3 nucleotides are TGCGCCAGCAGCTCAACCTTGAGCTCCTACAATGAGCAGTTCTTC. This translates into CASSSTLSSYNEQFF. Using reference TRBV5-1 and TRBJ2-1 for the parts outside the CDR3, the full variable domain is KAGVTQTPRYLIKTRGQQVTLSCSPISGHRSVSWYQQTPGQGLQFLFEYFSETQRNKGNFPGRFSGRQFSNSRSEMNVSTLELGDSALYLCASSSTLSSYNEQFFGPGTRLTVL.